The clone carrying this T cell receptor beta chain was recorded a few times. This sample is part of a study of blood T cell repertoires in COVID-19. On the study more broadly: The United States, Italy and Spain were the sources of the acute and convalescent COVID-19 samples.

A Seattle source enrolled patients during active infection and followed them longitudinally. This CDR3 contains 13 residues. V shed 3 bases, J shed 6 bases, and the junction held 5 bases outside the gene matches. Germline CDR1 KGHSH, CDR2 LQKENI. Only in-frame clones appear in the TCRdb table, and some are missing; sequencing was by immunoSEQ multiplex PCR. The sample includes around 300,000 clones, around 87% of them seen just once. The chain couples TRBV18 to TRBJ2-7; 7 bases are shared with TRBD1. The source of this sequence is a woman between 35 and 50 years old with COVID-19, enrolled during active disease. Sample: peripheral blood. CDR3 nucleotides: TGTGCCAGCTCACCCCAGGGGGTCGGCGAGCAGTACTTC. It encodes CASSPQGVGEQYF.